One T cell receptor beta chain is described in this entry. The clone's antigen remains unknown. No much larger clone exists at a distance of one base, and base qualities are not known. The data were obtained in a study of T cell repertoires in ileal Crohn's disease (dated by TCRdb to the late 2010s). In terms of the full investigation: The median duration of disease was approximately 8.3 years, and at the time of surgery around 32% of patients were active smokers. Surgery was performed for a complication in all patients, with stricturing disease in roughly 61% and penetrating disease in roughly 40%. Roughly half of the patients were given postoperative therapy, with some 10 receiving thiopurines and 15 to 20 receiving anti-TNF agents. TCR repertoire analysis was performed in 45 to 65 Crohn's disease patients drawn from a prospective multicentre cohort. The study was conducted in parallel with a multicentre cohort built to find predictors of early endoscopic recurrence after ileocolonic resection. Endoscopic postoperative recurrence was defined as a Rutgeerts score above i0. A total of some 150 mucosal samples from around 60 patients were sequenced, collected from several sites on the surgical specimen and at postoperative endoscopy.

The germline V gene specifies SNHLY as CDR1 and FYNNEI as CDR2. Deletion took 1 base off V and 0 bases off J, with a span of 10 bases between the germline ends. The CDR3, from cysteine to phenylalanine, totals 16 residues. Only the CDR3 DNA stays, 48 bases, in frame from base 1. Adults with ileal or ileocolonic Crohn's disease and an indication for ileocolonic resection were eligible for inclusion. Whole ileal mucosal biopsies were stored frozen at -80°C before DNA extraction. Genomic DNA was isolated from frozen whole biopsies using a TRizol-based method, and the DNA was quantified with a NanoDrop 2000 spectrophotometer. The study at large found these results: Compared with CD4 T cells, sorted CD8 T cells held more high-frequency clones, which suggests that the mucosal expansions were mostly CD8. A significantly higher proportion of clonal expansions was observed in active smokers at surgery than in non-smokers (25.9% vs 17.9%, p=0.02). Only a subgroup of patients, of unstated size, had their mucosal CD4 and CD8 T cells sorted and sequenced. Higher percentages of high-frequency clones at the time of surgery were linked to endoscopic recurrence, and every patient with clonality above 26.8% (18/57) had recurrence.

For commercial TCRB immunosequencing, about 0.45 micrograms of biopsy DNA were submitted for each sample. Adaptive Biotechnology amplified the CDR3 regions from genomic DNA with a two-step multiplex PCR designed to control amplification bias. In the first PCR, primers covered every V and J gene segment, and in the second PCR, barcodes and Illumina adapters were added. CDR3 libraries were sequenced on an Illumina instrument. Turning to the authors' computational methods: Vendor-provided pipelines were combined with custom analysis of raw data in R/Bioconductor under R version 3.3.0. Clonality, which ranges from 0 to 1, was calculated as the inverse of the normalised Shannon entropy across all productive clones. The repertoire share taken up by the top 100 clones defined high-frequency clones, and only clones that passed a 95% confidence test were kept. The Simpson index measured repertoire diversity, and the Morisita-Horn index measured overlap between samples. Drawn from immuneACCESS, this table holds only the in-frame rearrangements with V and J called that TCRdb kept. Clones are partly lost; checked studies trace under half to an unresolved V gene and leave the rest unexplained. That table is the source of V, J and clone size, and D and trimming were worked out from the DNA. A total of approximately 1,800 clones appear in this sample, around 85% of them only once. The ten biggest clones cover roughly 11% of the sample.

This receptor was taken from an adult with Crohn's disease. The chain links TRBV2 with TRBJ1-3; the D gene cannot be named for sure. Sequenced material: ileal tissue. The CDR3 region: CASSEVYLRSGNTIYF. The bases are TGTGCCAGCAGTGAAGTCTATCTACGCTCTGGAAACACCATATATTTT.